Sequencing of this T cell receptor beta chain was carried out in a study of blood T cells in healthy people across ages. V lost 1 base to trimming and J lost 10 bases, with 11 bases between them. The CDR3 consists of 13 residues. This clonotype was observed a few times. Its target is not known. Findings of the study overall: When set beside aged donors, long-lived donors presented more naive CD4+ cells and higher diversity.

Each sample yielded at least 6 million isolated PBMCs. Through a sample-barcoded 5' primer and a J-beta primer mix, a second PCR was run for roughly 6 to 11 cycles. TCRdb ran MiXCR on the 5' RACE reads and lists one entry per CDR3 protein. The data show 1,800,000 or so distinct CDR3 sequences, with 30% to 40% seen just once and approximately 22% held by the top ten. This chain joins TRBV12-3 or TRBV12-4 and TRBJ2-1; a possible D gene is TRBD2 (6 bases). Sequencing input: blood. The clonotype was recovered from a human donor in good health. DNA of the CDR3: TGTGCCAGCAGTTTAGTAGGAGGGGCCGAGCAGTTCTTC. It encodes CASSLVGGAEQFF.